Detailed here is one T cell receptor (beta chain). Its antigen is still unknown. This sample stems from a study of PD-1 blockade in classical Hodgkin lymphoma. General observations from the study: Nivolumab initiated under 1 year post-ASCT led to patient exclusion. The baseline diversity of complete responders showed similarity to that of newly diagnosed patients.

There was relapse after autologous stem cell transplantation in every patient, and there was variation in brentuximab vedotin exposure. This CDR3 spans 18 amino acids. Germline CDR1 and CDR2: SGHDT and YYEEEE. V shed 2 bases and J shed 1 base, with 22 bases lying between them. This table comes from immunoSEQ multiplex PCR, and its TCRdb copy is limited to in-frame clones, with some not included. The profile shows 12,000 or so clones, about 85% of them singletons. V gene TRBV5-6 combines with J gene TRBJ2-7; maybe TRBD2 (5 bases). The origin of this receptor is a human donor with classical Hodgkin lymphoma. Sequencing was performed on peripheral blood mononuclear cells (PBMCs), taken at baseline. The CDR3 nucleotides read TGTGCCAGCAGCTTAATCATCCCTCAGCGGCCGGTGTCCTACGAGCAGTACTTC. This translates into CASSLIIPQRPVSYEQYF.